The 26 T cell receptor beta chains below were found in one sample sequenced in a study of cytomegalovirus exposure and HLA in healthy donors. The PCR employed 60 Vbeta primers together with 13 Jbeta primers. Libraries were prepared by immunoSEQ multiplex PCR; TCRdb keeps only in-frame clonotypes and omits some of them. The sample has around 130,000 clones, around four fifths seen once. Sequenced: PBMCs. The receptor source for this set is a woman between 35 and 50 years old in good health and CMV-seropositive.

This chain links TRBV19 with TRBJ1-1; 7 bases align to TRBD1. Germline-derived CDR1 and CDR2 are LNHDA and SQIVND (reference sequence). This CDR3 is 17 amino acids long. Trimming at V came to 5 bases and at J to 0 bases, leaving 12 bases not matched to a gene. The CDR3: CASSPRLGGLLNTEAFF. CDR3 sequence (DNA): TGTGCCAGTAGTCCTCGATTAGGGGGCTTGTTGAACACTGAAGCTTTCTTT. Full variable domain (rest looked up from reference TRBV19 and TRBJ1-1): DGGITQSPKYLFRKEGQNVTLSCEQNLNHDAMYWYRQDPGQGLRLIYYSQIVNDFQKGDIAEGYSVSREKKESFPLTVTSAQKNPTAFYLCASSPRLGGLLNTEAFFGQGTRLTVV.

The V gene is TRBV7-9, the J gene TRBJ1-2, with D possibly being TRBD1 (5 bases). Trimming stripped 5 bases from V and 7 bases from J, with 20 bases between. The CDR3 covers 15 residues. Germline V gene sequence: CDR1 SEHNR, CDR2 FQNEAQ (reference sequence). The CDR3 bases are TGTGCCAGCAGCCTTAGCCAAAGGGGAGGCTCTGGCTACACCTTC. This codes for CASSLSQRGGSGYTF.

CDR3 sequence reads: CASSPMDRGNISRTFF. The CDR3 DNA is TGTGCCAGCAGCCCTATGGACAGGGGTAATATCAGCCGGACTTTCTTT. The chain employs TRBV6-4 and TRBJ1-1; 9 bases align to TRBD1. CDR1 is MRHNA and CDR2 is SNTAGT in the germline V gene. The CDR3 contains 16 residues. Trimming removed 6 bases from V and 12 bases from J; junction bases left unmatched: 20.

The count of this clone is one. The V call is TRBV4-3, the J call TRBJ2-2; the D is unclear. Germline assignment: CDR1 LGHNA and CDR2 YSLEER. Trimming cost V 1 base and J 8 bases, with 8 bases left between them. This CDR3 contains 13 residues. The CDR3 region has the DNA TGCGCCAGCAGCCAAGGGAGTAGGGGGGAGCTGTTTTTT. It translates to CASSQGSRGELFF.

V is TRBV4-3 and J is TRBJ1-2, with D perhaps matching TRBD1 (5 bases). Germline assignment: CDR1 LGHNA and CDR2 YSLEER. With 3 bases removed from V and 2 bases from J, the gap between germline ends came to 13 bases. The CDR3 contains 15 residues. CDR3 loop: CASSQDSTVNYGYTF. CDR3 DNA: TGCGCCAGCAGCCAGGATTCGACAGTGAACTATGGCTACACCTTC.

In this sample, this clone turned up a few times. Distinct nucleotide sequences in the sample also encode this CDR3. The chain is built from TRBV6-4 and TRBJ1-5; 9 nucleotides align to TRBD1. This CDR3 is built from 15 residues. CDR1 MRHNA and CDR2 SNTAGT come from the germline V gene. Unmatched junction bases numbered 1, after V lost 2 bases and J lost 2 bases. The CDR3 coding sequence is TGTGCCAGCAGTGACCGGGACAGGGGCAATCAGCCCCAGCATTTT. Amino acids: CASSDRDRGNQPQHF.

The gene calls are TRBV19 and TRBJ2-7, with a possible D match to TRBD1 (7 bases). The V and J ends lost 8 bases and 2 bases respectively, with 13 bases between them. Germline lookup yields CDR1 LNHDA and CDR2 SQIVND (reference sequence). This CDR3 is 13 amino acids long. The CDR3 spells CASSPRGAYEQYF. CDR3 bases: TGTGCCAGTTCCCCCAGGGGGGCCTACGAGCAGTACTTC.

This chain connects TRBV19 to TRBJ1-6; D not certain. Germline lookup yields CDR1 LNHDA and CDR2 SQIVND (reference sequence). This CDR3 comprises 16 residues. V lost 7 bases, J lost 6 bases, and 19 bases lay in between. The DNA for the CDR3 is TGTGCCAGTAACAGAAGTTGGGCAGGCCGTAATTCACCCCTCCACTTT. As protein: CASNRSWAGRNSPLHF. The complete variable domain, with remaining parts taken from reference TRBV19 and TRBJ1-6, reads DGGITQSPKYLFRKEGQNVTLSCEQNLNHDAMYWYRQDPGQGLRLIYYSQIVNDFQKGDIAEGYSVSREKKESFPLTVTSAQKNPTAFYLCASNRSWAGRNSPLHFGNGTRLTVT.

The rearrangement joins TRBV4-2 to TRBJ1-1; 7 nucleotides align to TRBD1. Trimming took 2 bases from V and 4 from J; bases not matched to a gene: 7. Germline values: CDR1 LGHNA, CDR2 YNFKEQ. The CDR3 has 15 amino acids. DNA for the CDR3: TGTGCCAGCAGCCAATCAGGGGGAAGGGCCACTGAAGCTTTCTTT. Protein product: CASSQSGGRATEAFF.

A remark on this clone: Mismatch with germline at one junction end may stem from a read error. The rearrangement uses TRBV4-1 and TRBJ1-1, with D possibly TRBD1 on 5 matching bases. Germline CDR1 and CDR2: MGHRA and YSYEKL. This CDR3 is built from 16 residues. This CDR3 is CASSQIAGGTNTEAFF. The DNA of the CDR3 is TGTGCCAGCAGCCAGATTGCGGGGGGGACGAACACTGAAGCTTTCTTT.

The V gene is TRBV5-1, the J gene TRBJ2-7, with TRBD2 as a possible D gene (6 bases). CDR3 length: 17 residues. Trimming pared 0 bases from V and 6 bases from J, leaving 22 bases between. Germline CDR1 SGHRS, CDR2 YFSETQ. The CDR3 reads CASSLVGGSPVAGEQYF. Written as DNA, the CDR3 is TGCGCCAGCAGCTTGGTGGGGGGTTCTCCCGTTGCGGGCGAGCAGTACTTC.

The chain joins TRBV7-2 to TRBJ2-7; perhaps TRBD1 as D (6 bases). Trimming cost V 5 bases and J 9 bases, with 23 bases left between them. Germline V gene lookup returns CDR1 SGHTA and CDR2 FQGNSA. The CDR3 totals 15 residues. The chain's CDR3 is CASSPRQDLTQGQYF. The CDR3 nucleotides are TGTGCCAGCAGCCCACGACAGGACCTAACGCAAGGGCAGTACTTC.

The genes are TRBV27 and TRBJ2-3; 8 bases agree with TRBD1. Losses at the gene ends were 5 bases for V and 3 bases for J; bases not matched to a gene: 7. This CDR3 spans 15 amino acids. From germline, CDR1 is MNHEY and CDR2 SMNVEV (reference sequence). The CDR3 DNA is TGTGCCAGCAGTGACATCAGGACAGGGACAGATACGCAGTATTTT. Its translation: CASSDIRTGTDTQYF.

J is TRBJ2-1 and V is TRBV7-9, with D tentatively TRBD2 (5 bases). In germline, CDR1 is SEHNR, CDR2 FQNEAQ (reference sequence). This CDR3 has 14 amino acids. V shed 3 bases and J shed 0 bases, with 6 bases lying between them. CDR3 nucleotide sequence: TGTGCCAGCAGCTTGGGGAGCTCCTACAATGAGCAGTTCTTC. Protein: CASSLGSSYNEQFF.

This rearrangement joins TRBV11-2 to TRBJ1-4; D is ambiguous. Trimming left V 5 bases short and J 5 bases short, with 12 bases between. This CDR3 spans 14 amino acids. Germline V gives CDR1 SGHAT, CDR2 FQNNGV. The CDR3 sequence: CASSLAGRNEKLFF. CDR3 in DNA: TGTGCCAGCAGCCTCGCGGGGAGGAATGAAAAACTGTTTTTT.

The V call is TRBV4-3, the J call TRBJ1-2; D is perhaps TRBD1 (6 bases). This CDR3 spans 18 amino acids. CDR1 and CDR2 from the germline V gene are LGHNA and YSLEER. Trimming removed 0 bases at V and 4 bases at J, with 21 bases between. CDR3 loop: CASSQEGSLFGQTYGYTF. CDR3 sequence (DNA): TGCGCCAGCAGCCAAGAAGGGAGTTTATTCGGACAGACCTATGGCTACACCTTC.

Concerning this clone itself: The sample contains more than one DNA sequence encoding this CDR3. The chain carries TRBV7-9 and TRBJ1-1; 9 nucleotides line up with TRBD1. CDR3 length equals 13 residues. CDR1 is SEHNR and CDR2 is FQNEAQ in the germline V gene (reference sequence). J lost 1 base, V lost 6 bases, and 0 bases had no gene match. The CDR3 region is CASRGQGNTEAFF. The CDR3 nucleotides are TGTGCCAGCAGGGGACAGGGGAACACTGAAGCTTTCTTT.

This chain connects TRBV9 to TRBJ2-3; 13 bases are shared with TRBD2. Trimming cost V 3 bases and J 4 bases; bases outside gene matches: 2. CDR1 is SGDLS and CDR2 is YYNGEE in the germline V gene. This CDR3 is built from 15 residues. CDR3 protein: CASSGGTSGADTQYF. CDR3 DNA: TGTGCCAGCAGCGGGGGGACTAGCGGGGCAGATACGCAGTATTTT.

The gene calls are TRBV6-1 and TRBJ2-5, with a weak D call TRBD1 (6 bases). V shed 2 bases and J shed 0 bases, with 13 bases lying between them. CDR1 and CDR2 from the germline V gene are MNHNS and SASEGT. This CDR3 spans 16 amino acids. The CDR3 loop is CASSEQGRGYQETQYF. The CDR3 DNA reads TGTGCCAGCAGTGAACAGGGGCGCGGGTACCAAGAGACCCAGTACTTC.

The chain employs TRBV9 and TRBJ2-2, with D possibly TRBD1 on 6 matching bases. The CDR3 has 15 amino acids. Trimming took 0 bases from V and 5 from J, leaving 11 bases between them. Germline CDR1 SGDLS, CDR2 YYNGEE. DNA for the CDR3: TGTGCCAGCAGCGTAGAGGCCGGGACAACCGGGGAGCTGTTTTTT. It encodes CASSVEAGTTGELFF.

This clone showed up just once. The gene calls are TRBV19 and TRBJ1-1, with 7 bases matching TRBD1. Trimming at V came to 10 bases and at J to 5 bases, leaving 7 bases not matched to a gene. CDR3 length: 12 residues. Germline V gene lookup returns CDR1 LNHDA and CDR2 SQIVND (reference sequence). CDR3 amino acids: CATMKGATEAFF. The DNA of the CDR3 is TGTGCCACGATGAAGGGGGCTACTGAAGCTTTCTTT.

The V call is TRBV9, the J call TRBJ2-1; 8 positions match TRBD2. The CDR3 runs 15 residues. The V gene's germline CDR1 is SGDLS and CDR2 YYNGEE. V gave up 2 bases and J gave up 6 bases; unmatched junction bases: 7. CDR3 coding DNA: TGTGCCAGCAGCGTTAGCGGGAAATCGATCAATGAGCAGTTCTTC. It encodes CASSVSGKSINEQFF.

The J gene is TRBJ1-2, the V gene TRBV14, with D unresolved. Looked up from germline, CDR1 is SGHDN and CDR2 is FVKESK. This CDR3 is built from 15 residues. Trimming pared 4 bases from V and 4 bases from J, leaving 16 bases between. The CDR3 loop reads CASSPRRDRFYGYTF. CDR3 in DNA: TGTGCCAGCAGCCCGCGGAGAGACCGATTCTATGGCTACACCTTC.

The rearrangement uses TRBV27 and TRBJ2-5; D remains unclear. V shed 0 bases and J shed 5 bases, with 7 bases lying between them. From germline, CDR1 is MNHEY and CDR2 SMNVEV (reference sequence). CDR3 size: 13 residues. DNA of the CDR3: TGTGCCAGCAGTTTATCCTCCCCCGAGACCCAGTACTTC. It specifies CASSLSSPETQYF.

This chain joins TRBV7-8 and TRBJ1-4; 12 nucleotides agree with TRBD1. This CDR3 has 15 residues. Germline V gene sequence: CDR1 SGHVS, CDR2 FQNEAQ. With 7 bases clipped from V and 8 bases from J, the junction kept 8 bases outside the gene matches. The CDR3 here is CASTHSGTGGEKLFF. As DNA, the CDR3 is TGTGCCAGCACCCATTCCGGGACAGGGGGCGAAAAACTGTTTTTT.

The chain joins TRBV4-1 to TRBJ2-3, with 16 positions matching TRBD2. V gave up 4 bases and J gave up 5 bases; unmatched junction bases: 6. Germline V CDR1 and CDR2: MGHRA, YSYEKL. The CDR3 runs 17 residues. The CDR3 nucleotides read TGCGCCAGCAGCCGTAAGGGGACTAGCGGGGGGGTAGATACGCAGTATTTT. This gives the protein CASSRKGTSGGVDTQYF.